Listed below are T cell receptor beta chains from one sample, sequenced in a study of T cell repertoires in cytomegalovirus infection. Their specific antigens are unknown. TCRdb processed the reads anew with MiXCR; each CDR3 protein has one entry. This sample has around 710,000 distinct CDR3 sequences, with approximately 32% found just once. The sequencing used cultured CD8+ T cells from PBMCs, collected from culture after CMV antigen stimulation. The receptors stem from a human donor in good health (CMV status not recorded). Some clones in this sample may be carry-over from other donors' samples. CDR3s include the opening cysteine and the closing phenylalanine or tryptophan. The order of the fields is J gene, V gene, CDR3 protein.

TRBJ2-1 | TRBV10-3 | CAISEGGGSYNEQFF
TRBJ2-3 | TRBV9 | CASSVVSGGSTDTQYF
TRBJ2-1 | TRBV24-1 | CATSDLREQFF
TRBJ2-7 | TRBV5-5 | CASSLGASSPGEQYF
TRBJ1-5 | TRBV6-1 | CASSEMLADSNQPQHF
TRBJ2-5 | TRBV28 | CASSLSTGQQETQYF
TRBJ2-5 | TRBV7-9 | CASSVGRETQYF
TRBJ2-3 | TRBV11-1 | CASSLESGGTYTDTQYF
TRBJ2-1 | TRBV5-1 | CASSFLGGFYNEQFF
TRBJ2-1 | TRBV7-6 | CASSPGTGGVNEQFF
TRBJ1-1 | TRBV12-3/TRBV12-4 | CASSSHPTRTGTMNTEAFF
TRBJ1-2 | TRBV12-3/TRBV12-4 | CASSSRPIYGYTF
TRBJ2-5 | TRBV27 | CASSSRTPLTGETQYF
TRBJ1-6 | TRBV2 | CASSEDGSYNSPLHF
TRBJ2-1 | TRBV7-6 | CASIGTGTLTTYNEQFF
TRBJ2-3 | TRBV11-1 | CASSYGGPKTDTQYF
TRBJ1-1 | TRBV7-8 | CASSLGGQFYTEAFF
TRBJ1-2 | TRBV2 | CASSDPGQGRAGLGGYTF
TRBJ2-1 | TRBV7-6 | CASSSRQGSYNEQFF
TRBJ2-2 | TRBV7-9 | CASSEGQGHGELFF
TRBJ2-3 | TRBV6-6 | CASSYFYLGHRGTDTQYF
TRBJ2-3 | TRBV5-6 | CASSLLAGGFSTDTQYF
TRBJ2-1 | TRBV7-8 | CATQEEQGFDEQFF
TRBJ2-5 | TRBV5-4 | CASSLRLERRWETQYF
TRBJ2-7 | TRBV7-9 | CASSTRGVPSYEQYF
TRBJ2-7 | TRBV7-2 | CASSLNRDDEQYF
TRBJ2-1 | TRBV7-2 | CASSARGVNEQFF
TRBJ2-2 | TRBV2 | CARGRTGGTNTGELFF
TRBJ2-1 | TRBV10-3 | CAISDSSGGHNEQFF
TRBJ1-2 | TRBV6-2/TRBV6-3 | CASTSRTRKESVFGYTF
TRBJ2-3 | TRBV4-2 | CASSQDLGLAGGYQDTQYF
TRBJ1-5 | TRBV3-1 | CASSPDPGLNNQPQHF
TRBJ2-5 | TRBV23-1 | CASSQERRDQETQYF
TRBJ1-2 | TRBV19 | CASSAPGQSYGYTF
TRBJ2-1 | TRBV7-9 | CASTSLSGGKTYNEQFF
TRBJ2-4 | TRBV5-4 | CASSLVGTGVAKNIQYF
TRBJ2-6 | TRBV2 | CASRRPGPSSGANVLTF
TRBJ1-1 | TRBV20-1 | CSEASGNTEAFF
TRBJ1-5 | TRBV6-2/TRBV6-3 | CASGQGSVQPQHF
TRBJ2-2 | TRBV7-8 | CASSRRATGELFF
TRBJ1-1 | TRBV4-1 | CASSESAEAFF
TRBJ1-2 | TRBV12-3/TRBV12-4 | CASSLVGENYGYTF
TRBJ2-7 | TRBV7-6 | CASSFSQGGEQYF
TRBJ1-3 | TRBV7-2 | CASSLVPPGGNTIYF
TRBJ1-2 | TRBV4-1 | CASSVPGGSNYGYTF
TRBJ1-2 | TRBV29-1 | CSVASSEGYGYTF
TRBJ2-3 | TRBV6-6 | CASSSTSFRGYSTDTQYF
TRBJ2-2 | TRBV28 | CASSLWSGWNTGELFF
TRBJ1-1 | TRBV7-9 | CASSLGSGAFF